The present TCR beta chain was sequenced within a study of early T cells in non-severe SARS-CoV-2 infection. Study-wide context: Chains stayed unpaired after sequencing of bulk RNA from unsorted whole blood.

Germline CDR1 and CDR2: SGHVS and FNYEAQ. The CDR3 has 12 residues. Trimming stripped 2 bases from V and 8 bases from J, with 7 bases between. TCRdb reprocessed the 5' RACE reads with MiXCR, giving one entry per CDR3 protein. Of fewer than 30,000 distinct CDR3 sequences in the sample, 4.4% were seen once. The sequencing input was whole blood. The clonotype comes from an adult who was a healthcare worker with PCR-confirmed SARS-CoV-2 infection or an uninfected control (not recorded which). The chain employs TRBV7-6 and TRBJ2-1; D uncertain. The CDR3 DNA is TGTGCCAGCAGCTTACCAAGCGATGAGCAGTTCTTC. As protein: CASSLPSDEQFF.